These T cell receptor beta chains were read from a single sample in a study of blood T cell repertoires in COVID-19. Produced via immunoSEQ multiplex PCR; TCRdb's table is partial and in-frame only. The sample shows 180,000 or so clones, about 86% of them seen only once. The sample consisted of peripheral blood. These receptor sequences come from a man aged 55 to 70 with acute or convalescent COVID-19. Each CDR3 is given with its conserved first and last residue. D genes are given only for firm matches. Expanded clones get a size class; other rows say once, few or many, or leave the size out.

.	TRBD2	TRBV2	TRBJ2-5	TGTGCCAGCAAGGGAGGGCCGTACCAAGAGACCCAGTACTTC	CASKGGPYQETQYF
.	TRBD2	TRBV10-3	TRBJ2-1	TGTGCCATCAGTGAGTCGGGGGGGGGAGCGTATAATGAGCAGTTCTTC	CAISESGGGAYNEQFF
.	TRBD2	TRBV7-2	TRBJ2-2	TGTGCCAGCAGCTCTCTAGCGGTATCCGGGGAGCTGTTTTTT	CASSSLAVSGELFF
.	.	TRBV11-3	TRBJ2-2	TGTGCCAGCAGCTTAGCGCGATTTGGAGGCACCGGGGAGCTGTTTTTT	CASSLARFGGTGELFF
.	TRBD2	TRBV19	TRBJ2-7	TGTGCCAGTAGCACCCTCGGCGGGAGTGGGTACGAGCAGTACTTC	CASSTLGGSGYEQYF
.	.	TRBV19	TRBJ1-5	TGTGCCAGCTCAGTGACCGGGACAATTCCCTTCGATCAGCCCCAGCATTTT	CASSVTGTIPFDQPQHF
.	.	TRBV27	TRBJ2-2	TGTGCCAGCGGGACATCCCCCTTTGAGGCTAACAAAAGGGTCGGGGAGCTGTTTTTT	CASGTSPFEANKRVGELFF
.	TRBD2	TRBV11-2	TRBJ2-7	TGTGCCAGCAGCTTTACTGCCGGGACTAACTTTTTCGAGCAGTACTTC	CASSFTAGTNFFEQYF
.	TRBD1	TRBV28	TRBJ2-3	TGTGCCAGCAGGCCCGGGACAGGGCCAGATACGCAGTATTTT	CASRPGTGPDTQYF
.	.	TRBV19	TRBJ1-6	TGTGCCATTCCTGAAGGGACTTATAATTCACCCCTCCACTTT	CAIPEGTYNSPLHF
.	.	TRBV24-1	TRBJ2-2	TGTGCCACCTCCAGAGGGACCGGGGAGCTGTTTTTT	CATSRGTGELFF
once	TRBD2	TRBV10-1	TRBJ2-5	TGCGCCAGCAGTGAGTCTCCACTAGCGGGGGGGATCCAAGAGACCCAGTACTTC	CASSESPLAGGIQETQYF
once	.	TRBV5-5	TRBJ2-7	TGTGCCAGCAGGGCTGGGCTATCCTACGAGCAGTACTTC	CASRAGLSYEQYF
.	TRBD2	TRBV6-5	TRBJ2-7	TGTGCCACCGGGGGACTAGCGGGATACGAGCAGTACTTC	CATGGLAGYEQYF
.	.	TRBV24-1	TRBJ2-3	TGTGCCACCAGCCGGTATAAAGGGGGAGGCACAGATACGCAGTATTTT	CATSRYKGGGTDTQYF
once	TRBD1	TRBV28	TRBJ2-1	TGTGCCAGCAGCCTTCGTAGGGGGCCAAGAGAGCAGTTCTTC	CASSLRRGPREQFF
few	TRBD2	TRBV7-9	TRBJ2-5	TGTGCCAGCAGCCCCAGCAGTCTAGCGGTAGGGACCCAGTACTTC	CASSPSSLAVGTQYF
.	.	TRBV24-1	TRBJ1-5	TGTGCCACCAGTGACCCTAGGACAAGGGGCTTCAATCAGCCCCAGCATTTT	CATSDPRTRGFNQPQHF
.	.	TRBV2	TRBJ2-2	TGTGCCAGCAGTGAAAGGGCTAGCGCCTTACCCGGGGAGCTGTTTTTT	CASSERASALPGELFF
.	.	TRBV3-1/TRBV3-2	TRBJ2-5	TGTGCCAGCAGCCAAAGGGCGGGACCAGAGACCCAGTACTTC	CASSQRAGPETQYF
.	.	TRBV23-1	TRBJ2-7	TGCGCCAGCAGTCAATCCCCGTGGCAGGGAAACTACGAGCAGTACTTC	CASSQSPWQGNYEQYF
.	.	TRBV9	TRBJ2-1	TGTGCCAGCAGCGTCGGGCGGGACTCCTACAATGAGCAGTTCTTC	CASSVGRDSYNEQFF
many	TRBD1	TRBV9	TRBJ1-1	TGTGCCAGCAGCGTAGCTAAGGGACAGGACCCGAACACTGAAGCTTTCTTT	CASSVAKGQDPNTEAFF
.	.	TRBV5-6	TRBJ1-2	TGTGCCAGCAGCTTGCGTAGTTATGGCTACACCTTC	CASSLRSYGYTF
once	TRBD1	TRBV30	TRBJ1-6	TGTGCCTGGACAGGGGGCCGGTCACCCCTCCACTTT	CAWTGGRSPLHF
.	.	TRBV19	TRBJ1-5	TGTGCCAGTAGTGCCATCGAGCAGCCCCAGCATTTT	CASSAIEQPQHF
.	.	TRBV18	TRBJ2-6	TGTGCCAGCTCACCTGGCGGTAACTCTGGGGCCAACGTCCTGACTTTC	CASSPGGNSGANVLTF
.	TRBD1	TRBV29-1	TRBJ2-1	TGCAGCGTTGCCCAGGGGGCTGTATCCTACAATGAGCAGTTCTTC	CSVAQGAVSYNEQFF
.	TRBD2	TRBV28	TRBJ2-1	TGTGCCAGCAGTCGGTTAGCGGGAGCCCGTGAGCAGTTCTTC	CASSRLAGAREQFF
once	.	TRBV28	TRBJ1-1	TGTGCCAGCAGTTTGAGGGGAGGGACTGAAGCTTTCTTT	CASSLRGGTEAFF
.	TRBD1	TRBV19	TRBJ1-1	TGTGCTAGTAGTCGGGACAGGGAGAACACTGAAGCTTTCTTT	CASSRDRENTEAFF
few	TRBD2	TRBV19	TRBJ2-2	TGTGCCAGTATTGCGGGAGGGCGGGGCACCGGGGAGCTGTTTTTT	CASIAGGRGTGELFF
.	.	TRBV2	TRBJ2-3	TGTGCCAGCGGGGGGAGTCGAACAGATACGCAGTATTTT	CASGGSRTDTQYF
.	.	TRBV15	TRBJ1-4	TGTGCCACCGGGCAGGGCGAGGCAACTAATGAAAAACTGTTTTTT	CATGQGEATNEKLFF
.	TRBD2	TRBV7-8	TRBJ2-5	TGTGCCAGCACCCCCTTCGGACCTAGCGGGAGAGAGACCCAGTACTTC	CASTPFGPSGRETQYF
.	TRBD1	TRBV27	TRBJ1-1	TGTGCCAGCAGTTTAATGCCGGGACAGGGAGTTGGGACTGAAGCTTTCTTT	CASSLMPGQGVGTEAFF
.	TRBD1	TRBV28	TRBJ2-5	TGTGCCAGCAGCAGTTCAGGGGGCCCGGCAACAAAAGAGACCCAGTACTTC	CASSSSGGPATKETQYF
.	.	TRBV5-1	TRBJ2-2	TGCGCCAGCAGCCCGAGGGGGTCAAGCGGGGAGCTGTTTTTT	CASSPRGSSGELFF